This is a list of T cell receptor beta chains from one sample in a study of blood T cell repertoires in COVID-19. Sequenced by immunoSEQ multiplex PCR; TCRdb stores in-frame clones only, minus some. The sample yields about 250,000 clones, approximately 90% seen once. Source material: PBMCs or T cells enriched from blood (not recorded which). The receptors originated from a man aged 40-55 years who had recovered from COVID-19. CDR3s include the opening cysteine and the closing phenylalanine or tryptophan. A D gene is named only where the DNA matches it firmly. A clone size is listed for some rows: how often the clone was seen (once, few, many), or a class if it is expanded.

D	length	size	J	V	CDR3	DNA
TRBD2	16	many	TRBJ2-3	TRBV6-4	CASSDLPGGSTDTQYF	TGTGCCAGCAGTGACCTTCCGGGGGGGAGCACAGATACGCAGTATTTT
-	11	-	TRBJ1-3	TRBV7-9	CASSQGNTIYF	TGTGCCAGCAGCCAGGGAAACACCATATATTTT
TRBD1	14	-	TRBJ1-1	TRBV7-2	CASSFGDSLPEAFF	TGTGCCAGCAGCTTTGGGGACAGTCTCCCTGAAGCTTTCTTT
TRBD2	20	-	TRBJ2-3	TRBV10-1	CASSESPGTSGTTGTDTQYF	TGCGCCAGCAGTGAGTCGCCCGGGACTAGCGGGACCACTGGCACAGATACGCAGTATTTT
-	15	-	TRBJ1-6	TRBV5-1	CASSRNRDINSPLHF	TGCGCCAGCAGCCGAAACCGGGACATTAATTCACCCCTCCACTTT
TRBD1	15	few	TRBJ1-6	TRBV5-1	CASSLEQGYDSPLHF	TGCGCCAGCAGCTTGGAACAGGGGTATGATTCACCCCTCCACTTT
-	15	-	TRBJ1-1	TRBV6-5	CASLRQGHLGAEAFF	TGTGCCAGCCTTAGGCAGGGACACCTCGGCGCTGAAGCTTTCTTT
TRBD2	15	-	TRBJ2-1	TRBV3-1/TRBV3-2	CASIQGAGGYNEQFF	TGTGCCAGCATTCAGGGTGCGGGAGGGTACAATGAGCAGTTCTTC
-	15	-	TRBJ1-2	TRBV6-4	CASSEPGESRYGYTF	TGTGCCAGCAGTGAACCAGGGGAATCGCGCTATGGCTACACCTTC
-	16	-	TRBJ1-2	TRBV11-2	CASSLGWGDSNYGYTF	TGTGCCAGCAGCTTAGGATGGGGGGACTCTAACTATGGCTACACCTTC
TRBD1	13	-	TRBJ1-2	TRBV3-1/TRBV3-2	CASSHRQGAGYTF	TGTGCCAGCAGCCACAGACAGGGGGCGGGCTACACCTTC